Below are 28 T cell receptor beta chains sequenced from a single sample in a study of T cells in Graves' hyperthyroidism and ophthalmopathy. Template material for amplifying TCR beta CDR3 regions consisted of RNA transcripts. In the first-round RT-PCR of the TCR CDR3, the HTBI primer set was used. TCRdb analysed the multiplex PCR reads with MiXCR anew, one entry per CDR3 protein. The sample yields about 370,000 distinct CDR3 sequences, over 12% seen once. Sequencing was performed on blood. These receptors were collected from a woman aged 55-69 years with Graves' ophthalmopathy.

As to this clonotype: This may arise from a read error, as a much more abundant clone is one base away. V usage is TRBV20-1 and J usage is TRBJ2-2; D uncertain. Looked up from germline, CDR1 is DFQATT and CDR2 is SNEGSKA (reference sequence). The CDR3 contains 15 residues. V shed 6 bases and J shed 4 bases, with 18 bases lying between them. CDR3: CSAIRRSPATGELFF. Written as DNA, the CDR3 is TGCAGTGCCATTCGACGATCCCCTGCCACCGGGGAGCTGTTTTTT.

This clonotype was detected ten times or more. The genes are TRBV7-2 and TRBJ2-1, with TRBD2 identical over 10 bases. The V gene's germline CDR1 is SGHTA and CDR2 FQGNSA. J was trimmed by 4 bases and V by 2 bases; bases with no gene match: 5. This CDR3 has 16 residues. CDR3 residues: CASSLTSGTGYNEQFF. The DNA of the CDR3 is TGTGCCAGCAGCTTAACTAGCGGGACCGGTTACAATGAGCAGTTCTTC.

The CDR3 DNA is TGCAGTGCCACAGGGGGGGACTACGAGCAGTACTTC. This translates into CSATGGDYEQYF. The V call is TRBV20-1, the J call TRBJ2-7; possibly TRBD1 for D (8 bases). Trimming took off 6 bases at V and 3 bases at J, with 12 bases between the two ends. CDR3 length: 12 residues. CDR1 and CDR2 from the germline V gene are DFQATT and SNEGSKA (reference sequence).

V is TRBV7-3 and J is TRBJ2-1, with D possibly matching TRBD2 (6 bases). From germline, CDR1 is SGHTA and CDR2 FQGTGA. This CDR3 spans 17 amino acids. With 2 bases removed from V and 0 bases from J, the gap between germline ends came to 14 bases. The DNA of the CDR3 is TGTGCCAGCAGCTTAGGGATCCTAGCGAGCTCCTACAATGAGCAGTTCTTC. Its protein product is CASSLGILASSYNEQFF.

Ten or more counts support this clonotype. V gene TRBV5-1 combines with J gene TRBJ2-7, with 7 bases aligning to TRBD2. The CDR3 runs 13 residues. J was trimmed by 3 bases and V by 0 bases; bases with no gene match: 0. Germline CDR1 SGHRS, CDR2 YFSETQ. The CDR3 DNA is TGCGCCAGCAGCTTGGGGGACTACTACGAGCAGTACTTC. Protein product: CASSLGDYYEQYF.

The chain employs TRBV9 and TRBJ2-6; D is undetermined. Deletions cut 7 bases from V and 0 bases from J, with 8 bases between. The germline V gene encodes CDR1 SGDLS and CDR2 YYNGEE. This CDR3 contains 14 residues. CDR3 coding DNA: TGTGCCAGCGGGCAAAGCTCTGGGGCCAACGTCCTGACTTTC. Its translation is CASGQSSGANVLTF.

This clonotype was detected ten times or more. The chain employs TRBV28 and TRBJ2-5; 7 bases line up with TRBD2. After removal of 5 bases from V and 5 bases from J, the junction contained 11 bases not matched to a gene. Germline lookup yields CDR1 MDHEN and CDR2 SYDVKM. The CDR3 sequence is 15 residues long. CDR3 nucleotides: TGTGCCAGCAGTCGGGAAAGGCGGGAGAGGGAGACCCAGTACTTC. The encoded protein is CASSRERRERETQYF.

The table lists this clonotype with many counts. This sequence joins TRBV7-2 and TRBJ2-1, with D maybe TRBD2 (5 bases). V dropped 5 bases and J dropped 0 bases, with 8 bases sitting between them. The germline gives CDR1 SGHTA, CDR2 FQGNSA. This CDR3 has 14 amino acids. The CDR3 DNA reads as TGTGCCAGCAGCCCGGGGAGCTCCTACAATGAGCAGTTCTTC. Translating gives CASSPGSSYNEQFF.

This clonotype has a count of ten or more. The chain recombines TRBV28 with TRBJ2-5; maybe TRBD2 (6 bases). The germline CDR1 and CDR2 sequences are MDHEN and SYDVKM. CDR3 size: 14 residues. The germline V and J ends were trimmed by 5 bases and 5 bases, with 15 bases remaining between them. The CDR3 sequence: CASSLSGVGETQYF. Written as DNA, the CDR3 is TGTGCCAGCAGTCTCTCGGGAGTCGGGGAGACCCAGTACTTC. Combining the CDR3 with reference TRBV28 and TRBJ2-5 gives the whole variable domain DVKVTQSSRYLVKRTGEKVFLECVQDMDHENMFWYRQDPGLGLRLIYFSYDVKMKEKGDIPEGYSVSREKKERFSLILESASTNQTSMYLCASSLSGVGETQYFGPGTRLLVL.

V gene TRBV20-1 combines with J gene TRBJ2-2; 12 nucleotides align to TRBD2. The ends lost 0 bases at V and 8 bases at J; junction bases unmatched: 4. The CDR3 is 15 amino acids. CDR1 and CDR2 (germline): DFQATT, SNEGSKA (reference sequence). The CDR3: CSARETSGRGGELFF. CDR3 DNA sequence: TGCAGTGCTAGAGAGACTAGCGGGAGAGGTGGGGAGCTGTTTTTT.

The CDR3 bases are TGCAGTGCCCTAGGGAGGGATAGGGAGACCCAGTACTTC. Amino acid sequence: CSALGRDRETQYF. The rearrangement uses TRBV20-1 and TRBJ2-5; 7 bases map to TRBD2. The germline V gene encodes CDR1 DFQATT and CDR2 SNEGSKA (reference sequence). V was clipped by 6 bases and J by 5 bases; unmatched bases: 9. This CDR3 is built from 13 residues.

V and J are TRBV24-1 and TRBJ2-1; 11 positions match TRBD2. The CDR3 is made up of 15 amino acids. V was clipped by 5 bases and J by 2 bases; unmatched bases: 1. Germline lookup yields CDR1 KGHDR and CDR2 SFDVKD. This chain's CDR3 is CATSVAGGPYNEQFF. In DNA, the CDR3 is TGTGCCACCAGTGTAGCGGGAGGGCCCTACAATGAGCAGTTCTTC.

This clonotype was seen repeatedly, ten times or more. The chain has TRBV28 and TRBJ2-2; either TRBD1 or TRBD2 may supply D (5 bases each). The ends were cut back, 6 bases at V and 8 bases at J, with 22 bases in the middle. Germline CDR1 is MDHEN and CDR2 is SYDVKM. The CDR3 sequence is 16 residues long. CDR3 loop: CASRRTGTWSLGELFF. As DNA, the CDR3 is TGTGCCAGCAGAAGGACCGGGACGTGGTCCTTGGGGGAGCTGTTTTTT.

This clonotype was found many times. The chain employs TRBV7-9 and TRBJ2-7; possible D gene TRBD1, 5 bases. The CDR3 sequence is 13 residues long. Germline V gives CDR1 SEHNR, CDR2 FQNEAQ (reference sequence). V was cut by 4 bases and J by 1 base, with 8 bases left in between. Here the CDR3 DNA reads TGTGCCAGCAGCTCCGACAGATCCTACGAGCAGTACTTC. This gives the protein CASSSDRSYEQYF.

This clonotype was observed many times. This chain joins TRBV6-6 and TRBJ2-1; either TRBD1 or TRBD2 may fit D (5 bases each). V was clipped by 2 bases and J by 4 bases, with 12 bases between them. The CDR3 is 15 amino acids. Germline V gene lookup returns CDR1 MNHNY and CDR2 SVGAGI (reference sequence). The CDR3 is CASSYGTKFYNEQFF. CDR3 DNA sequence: TGTGCCAGCAGTTACGGGACGAAGTTTTACAATGAGCAGTTCTTC.

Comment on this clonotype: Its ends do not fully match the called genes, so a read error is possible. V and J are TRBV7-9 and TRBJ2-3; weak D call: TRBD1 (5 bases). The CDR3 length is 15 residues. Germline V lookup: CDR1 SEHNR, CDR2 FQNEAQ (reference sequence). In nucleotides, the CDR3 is TGTGCCAGCAGCTCCCCAGTGGGTAGCACAGGTACGCAGTATTTT. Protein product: CASSSPVGSTGTQYF.

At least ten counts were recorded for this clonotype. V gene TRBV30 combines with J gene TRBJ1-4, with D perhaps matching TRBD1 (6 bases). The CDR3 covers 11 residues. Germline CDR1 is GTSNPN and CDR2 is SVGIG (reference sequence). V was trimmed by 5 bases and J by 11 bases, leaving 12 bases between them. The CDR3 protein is CAWLQGQKLFF. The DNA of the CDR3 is TGTGCCTGGCTCCAGGGGCAGAAACTGTTTTTT.

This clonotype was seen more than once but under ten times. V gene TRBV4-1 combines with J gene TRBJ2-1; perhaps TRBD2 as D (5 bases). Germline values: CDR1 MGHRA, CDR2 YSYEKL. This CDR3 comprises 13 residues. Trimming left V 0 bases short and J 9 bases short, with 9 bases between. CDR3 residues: CASSQEGVTEQFF. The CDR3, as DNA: TGCGCCAGCAGCCAAGAGGGAGTGACTGAGCAGTTCTTC.

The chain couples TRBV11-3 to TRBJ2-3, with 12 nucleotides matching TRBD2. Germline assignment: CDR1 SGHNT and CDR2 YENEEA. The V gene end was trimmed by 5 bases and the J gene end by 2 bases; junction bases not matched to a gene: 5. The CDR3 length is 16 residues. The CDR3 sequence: CASSRGTSGYTDTQYF. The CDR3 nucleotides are TGTGCCAGCAGCCGCGGGACTAGCGGGTACACAGATACGCAGTATTTT.

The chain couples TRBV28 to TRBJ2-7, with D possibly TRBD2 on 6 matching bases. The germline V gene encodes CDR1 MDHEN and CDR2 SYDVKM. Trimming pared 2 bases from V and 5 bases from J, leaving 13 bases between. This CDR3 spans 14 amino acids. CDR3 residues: CASSLGGIYHEQYF. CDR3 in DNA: TGTGCCAGCAGTTTAGGCGGGATCTACCACGAGCAGTACTTC.

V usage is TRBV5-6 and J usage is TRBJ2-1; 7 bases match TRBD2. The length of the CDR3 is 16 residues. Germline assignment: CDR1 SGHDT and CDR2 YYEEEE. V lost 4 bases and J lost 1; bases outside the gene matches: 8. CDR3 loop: CASSLRRGGSYNEQFF. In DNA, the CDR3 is TGTGCCAGCAGCCTTCGGCGGGGAGGGTCCTACAATGAGCAGTTCTTC.

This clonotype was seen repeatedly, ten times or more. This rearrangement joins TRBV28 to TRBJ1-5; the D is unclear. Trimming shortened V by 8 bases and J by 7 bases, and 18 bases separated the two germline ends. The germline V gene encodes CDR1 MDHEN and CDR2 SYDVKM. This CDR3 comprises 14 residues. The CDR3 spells CASGYIQVGQPQHF. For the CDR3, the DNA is TGTGCCAGCGGGTACATTCAAGTTGGCCAGCCCCAGCATTTT.

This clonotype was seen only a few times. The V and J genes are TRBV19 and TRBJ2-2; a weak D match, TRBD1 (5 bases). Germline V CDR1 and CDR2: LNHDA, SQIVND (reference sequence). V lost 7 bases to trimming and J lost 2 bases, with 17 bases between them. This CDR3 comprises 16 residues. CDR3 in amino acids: CASTFLGRRNTGELFF. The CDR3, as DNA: TGTGCCAGTACGTTCCTGGGGCGGAGAAACACCGGGGAGCTGTTTTTT.

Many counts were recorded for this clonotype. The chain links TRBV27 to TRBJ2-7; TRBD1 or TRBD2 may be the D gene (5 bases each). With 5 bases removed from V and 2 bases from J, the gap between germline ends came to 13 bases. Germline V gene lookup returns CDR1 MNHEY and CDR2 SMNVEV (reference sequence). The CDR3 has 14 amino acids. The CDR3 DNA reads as TGTGCCAGCAGTCCTCCGGGACGGACCTACGAGCAGTACTTC. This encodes CASSPPGRTYEQYF.

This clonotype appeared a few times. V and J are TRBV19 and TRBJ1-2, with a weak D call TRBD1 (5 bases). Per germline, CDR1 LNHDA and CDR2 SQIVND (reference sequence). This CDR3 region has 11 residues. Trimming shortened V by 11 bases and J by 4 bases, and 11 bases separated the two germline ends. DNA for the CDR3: TGTGCCTCCAGGGAAGGCTATGGCTACACCTTC. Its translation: CASREGYGYTF.

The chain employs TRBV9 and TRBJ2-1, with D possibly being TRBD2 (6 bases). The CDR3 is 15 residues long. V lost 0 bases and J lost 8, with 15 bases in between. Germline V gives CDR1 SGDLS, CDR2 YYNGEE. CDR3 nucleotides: TGTGCCAGCAGCGTAGGGACTAATATCGTCCATGAGCAGTTCTTC. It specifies CASSVGTNIVHEQFF.

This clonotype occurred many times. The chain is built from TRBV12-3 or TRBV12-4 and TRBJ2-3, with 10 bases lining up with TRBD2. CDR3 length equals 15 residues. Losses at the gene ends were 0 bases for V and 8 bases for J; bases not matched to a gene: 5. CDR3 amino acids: CASSLAGLAIGTQYF. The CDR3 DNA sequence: TGTGCCAGCAGTTTAGCGGGACTAGCGATAGGTACGCAGTATTTT.

This chain's CDR3 is CATSDFHQPQHF. CDR3 nucleotide sequence: TGTGCCACCAGTGATTTCCATCAGCCCCAGCATTTT. The chain recombines TRBV24-1 with TRBJ1-5; D is uncertain. The CDR3 has 12 amino acids. CDR1 and CDR2 (germline): KGHDR, SFDVKD. Deletions cut 1 base from V and 5 bases from J, with 2 bases between.